This is a list of T cell receptor beta chains from one sample in a study of blood T cells in healthy people across ages. TCRdb passed the 5' RACE reads through MiXCR, listing each CDR3 protein once. The data contain hundreds of thousands of distinct CDR3 sequences, more than 50% of them singletons. Sequenced: blood. The receptors were gathered from a man aged 40-49 years in good health. Each CDR3 is given with its conserved first and last residue. Fields, in order: J gene, V gene, clone size, D gene, CDR3 DNA, CDR3 protein. A D gene is named only where the DNA matches it firmly. Only part of the rows carry a size: once, few, many, or a class if the clone is expanded.

>TRBJ2-2|TRBV10-2|.|TRBD1
TGCGCCAGCAGTTTTGTCGGGACAGGGAGCCTCGGGGAGCTGTTTTTT
CASSFVGTGSLGELFF
>TRBJ2-1|TRBV7-9|.|.
TGTGCCAGCTCCTTTGGGTGGGGTGAGCAGTTCTTC
CASSFGWGEQFF
>TRBJ1-2|TRBV28|.|TRBD1
TGTGCCAGCAGTGCAGGGACAGGGCGGCGCTACACCTTC
CASSAGTGRRYTF
>TRBJ1-1|TRBV12-5|.|.
TGTGCTAGTGGTGATCTTACAGGGCTCGCCGCTGAAGCTTTCTTT
CASGDLTGLAAEAFF
>TRBJ2-1|TRBV29-1|many|.
TGCAGCGTTTTTACAGGGAATTCTGAGCAGTTCTTC
CSVFTGNSEQFF
>TRBJ1-1|TRBV28|.|.
TGTGCCAGCGGTCCCCACAGGGCAAACACTGAAGCTTTCTTT
CASGPHRANTEAFF
>TRBJ2-4|TRBV6-2/TRBV6-3|.|.
TGTGCCAGCACACAGTTGGAACCGACAGGAAACATTCAGTACTTC
CASTQLEPTGNIQYF
>TRBJ2-1|TRBV20-1|few|TRBD1
TGCAGTGCCCGGGTAGGACAGGGGGCATCCAATGAGCAGTTCTTC
CSARVGQGASNEQFF
>TRBJ2-1|TRBV5-1|many|TRBD1
TGCGCCAGCAGCTTGTGGACAGGGGGCAATGAGCAGTTCTTC
CASSLWTGGNEQFF
>TRBJ1-4|TRBV29-1|few|.
TGCAGCGTGAGACCGGGGACTAATGAAAAACTGTTTTTT
CSVRPGTNEKLFF
>TRBJ1-2|TRBV11-2|.|.
TGTGCCAGCAGCTTAGACGTCGGAGGGGTGGTTGACTATGGCTACACCTTC
CASSLDVGGVVDYGYTF
>TRBJ2-3|TRBV6-2/TRBV6-3|.|.
TGTGCCAGCAACATGCAGTGGGATACGCAGTATTTT
CASNMQWDTQYF
>TRBJ2-7|TRBV27|.|TRBD2
TGTGCCAGCAGCCCGGGCGGGGGTGCGGGAAGTAGATACGAGCAGTACTTC
CASSPGGGAGSRYEQYF
>TRBJ2-3|TRBV29-1|.|TRBD2
TGCAGCGTTGGGCTAGCGGCCCAAACAGATACGCAGTATTTT
CSVGLAAQTDTQYF
>TRBJ2-5|TRBV18|many|TRBD1
TGTGCCAGCTCACCCCCGGACAGGGTACAAGAGACCCAGTACTTC
CASSPPDRVQETQYF
>TRBJ2-7|TRBV4-3|.|TRBD1
TGCGACAGCAGTCAACAGGGGGACAGCACTTACGAGCAGTACTTC
CDSSQQGDSTYEQYF
>TRBJ1-2|TRBV24-1|.|TRBD1
TGTGCCACCAGTGACCCCGCCGGGACAGGGTGTGGCTACACCTTC
CATSDPAGTGCGYTF
>TRBJ2-3|TRBV7-8|.|.
TGTGCCAGCAGCTGGTGGCCGACAGGGAGGCGTACAGATACGCAGTATTTT
CASSWWPTGRRTDTQYF
>TRBJ2-7|TRBV29-1|.|.
TGCAGCGTTGAAGATCTAGTCGACGAGCAGTACTTC
CSVEDLVDEQYF
>TRBJ2-5|TRBV11-2|once|.
TGTGCCAGCAGCGGCCGAGGGACTGTTGAGGGGGAGACCCAGTACTTC
CASSGRGTVEGETQYF
>TRBJ2-3|TRBV29-1|.|.
TGCAGCTTGGGACGCCTGGACCTTCGGCATGACACGCAGTATTTT
CSLGRLDLRHDTQYF
>TRBJ2-7|TRBV6-2/TRBV6-3|few|TRBD2
TGTGCCACAGCAAGGCCGGGACTAGCGGTTCTGAGCTCCTACGAGCAGTACTTC
CATARPGLAVLSSYEQYF
>TRBJ1-2|TRBV7-2|many|.
TGTGCCAGCAGCTTCGACGGTACATATGGCTACACCTTC
CASSFDGTYGYTF
>TRBJ1-3|TRBV29-1|few|.
TGCAGCGTTGATGAGGGTCCCTCCTCTGGAAACACCATATATTTT
CSVDEGPSSGNTIYF
>TRBJ2-7|TRBV28|few|.
TGTGCCAGCAGTTTAGACCCCGGCGGCGTCCCTTACGAGCAGTACTTC
CASSLDPGGVPYEQYF
>TRBJ2-7|TRBV7-2|.|TRBD1
TGTGCCAGCAGCTTAGAGGGCACAGGGGATACCACCTACGAGCAGTACTTC
CASSLEGTGDTTYEQYF
>TRBJ1-6|TRBV7-2|.|.
TGTGCCAGCAGCTCCCCGGGCAGGGGAGGATCACCCCTCCACTTT
CASSSPGRGGSPLHF
>TRBJ2-7|TRBV28|.|TRBD2
TGTGCCAGCAGTCCACTTCCGGGGGGGAAGACCTCCTACGAGCAGTACTTC
CASSPLPGGKTSYEQYF
>TRBJ1-1|TRBV7-3|.|.
TGTGCCAGCAGCTTAACCTCCGGGTATGCTGAAGCTTTCTTT
CASSLTSGYAEAFF
>TRBJ1-2|TRBV11-3|.|.
TGTGCCAGCAGCTTTGGGGGGTCTCGGACGGGCTACACCTTC
CASSFGGSRTGYTF
>TRBJ2-5|TRBV28|.|TRBD2
TGTGCCAGTAGCTTAATAACTAGCGGGATAGGGGAGACCCAGTACTTC
CASSLITSGIGETQYF
>TRBJ1-2|TRBV6-6|.|.
TGTGCCGGCCGGGGCGGAGGAGACTATGGCTACACCTTC
CAGRGGGDYGYTF
>TRBJ2-7|TRBV4-1|few|TRBD1
TGCGCCAGCAGCCAAGAAAAGCAGGGGGCTCGCGAGCAGTACTTC
CASSQEKQGAREQYF
>TRBJ2-7|TRBV6-1|.|.
TGTGCCAGCAGTGAAGACTCGGACTCCTGGGGACCCTACGAGCAGTACTTC
CASSEDSDSWGPYEQYF
>TRBJ2-5|TRBV29-1|.|.
TGCAGCGCGACCACGGCGGCGGGTAGGGGGGAGACCCAGTACTTC
CSATTAAGRGETQYF
>TRBJ2-5|TRBV6-2/TRBV6-3|.|.
TGTGCCAGCACTTTAGGACATTCGGGGTTCGCTTCACGGGAGCAGTACTTC
CASTLGHSGFASREQYF
>TRBJ2-7|TRBV4-2|many|.
TGTGCCAGCAGCCAACAGGGGGGGGGCTACGAGCAGTACTTC
CASSQQGGGYEQYF